The 5 T cell receptor beta chains below were found in one sample sequenced in a study of cytomegalovirus exposure and HLA in healthy donors. With 60 Vbeta and 13 Jbeta primers, the PCR was carried out. Data came from immunoSEQ multiplex PCR; TCRdb stores just in-frame clones and leaves some out. The repertoire holds 210,000 or so clones, with approximately 80% as singletons. Sequencing was done on a sample of PBMCs. Every receptor here comes from a boy aged 2 to 10 in good health and CMV-seronegative.

In DNA form, the CDR3 reads TGTGCCAGCAGTCCCCGGGCGAGCGGGGGAACAGATACGCAGTATTTT. It codes for CASSPRASGGTDTQYF. The chain recombines TRBV2 with TRBJ2-3; TRBD2 aligns across 8 bases. Trimming removed 5 bases from V and 3 bases from J; junction bases left unmatched: 10. CDR1 SNHLY and CDR2 FYNNEI come from the germline V gene. The CDR3 totals 16 residues.

The chain combines TRBV5-6 with TRBJ1-2; possibly TRBD1 for D (5 bases). Germline V gives CDR1 SGHDT, CDR2 YYEEEE. CDR3 length: 13 residues. Trimming removed 5 bases from V and 8 bases from J, with 16 bases in between. As DNA, the CDR3 is TGTGCCAGCAGAGGGGAGGGAATATGGGGCTACACCTTC. Protein: CASRGEGIWGYTF.

This chain links TRBV5-1 with TRBJ2-7; TRBD1 matches at 8 bases. There are 14 residues in the CDR3. J gave up 4 bases and V 3 bases, and 6 bases lay outside the gene matches. Germline values: CDR1 SGHRS, CDR2 YFSETQ. For the CDR3, the DNA is TGCGCCAGCAGCTCTCGGACAGGGATTTACGAGCAGTACTTC. Translating gives CASSSRTGIYEQYF.

This clone was counted only a few times. The rearrangement joins TRBV6-1 to TRBJ1-5, with D perhaps TRBD1 (5 bases). From germline, CDR1 is MNHNS and CDR2 SASEGT. The CDR3 spans 14 residues. V was shortened by 8 bases and J by 0 bases, with 11 bases between the two germline ends. The CDR3 sequence is CASGDLHSNQPQHF. DNA for the CDR3: TGTGCCAGCGGGGACTTACATAGCAATCAGCCCCAGCATTTT.

This sequence joins TRBV6-1 and TRBJ2-7, with TRBD1 matching over 7 bases. The germline V gene has CDR1 MNHNS and CDR2 SASEGT. The CDR3 has 13 residues. Losses at the gene ends were 5 bases for V and 2 bases for J; bases not matched to a gene: 3. CDR3 protein: CASSSTGPYEQYF. For the CDR3, the DNA is TGTGCCAGCAGTTCGACAGGGCCCTACGAGCAGTACTTC.